This T cell receptor beta chain was documented in a study of neurological immune-mediated disorders. Study outcomes and limitations: Multiple sclerosis, the disease with the least TCR clonal expansion, fell below healthy controls, whereas HTLV-1-associated myelopathy showed the most.

The CDR3 sequence is 13 residues long. Germline V gives CDR1 ENHRY, CDR2 SYGVKD. Trimming cost V 6 bases and J 8 bases; bases outside gene matches: 7. Synthesis of cDNA was performed by 5'RACE using 10-nucleotide random UMIs. TCRdb passed the 5' RACE reads through MiXCR, listing each CDR3 protein once. The repertoire consists of about 31,000 distinct CDR3 sequences, with 4% occurring once and the leading ten covering around 25%. This clonotype appeared many times. Its specificity is not known. The sample taken for sequencing was CD4+ T cells from blood. This sequence originates from a woman between 40 and 50 years old in good health. The V and J genes are TRBV10-3 and TRBJ1-2, with TRBD1 identical over 9 bases. As DNA, the CDR3 is TGTGCCATCAGGGGGGACAGGGCCGGAGGCTACACCTTC. Translated, it gives CAIRGDRAGGYTF.